Sequencing of this TCR beta chain was carried out in a study of beta chain features in type 1 diabetes. The overall study: All samples together contributed 107,917,701 sorted cells for examination. Study-wide points: Shortening of TCRB CDR3s, moderate but significant, appeared in all four CD4+ subsets of Type 1 diabetes patients. VDJ junctions from patients with type 1 diabetes contained fewer insertions and more deletions. The naive, central memory and Treg TCRB repertoires looked more alike in patients than they did in healthy donors.

The germline CDR1 and CDR2 sequences are SGHRS and YFSETQ. Trimming at V came to 4 bases and at J to 6 bases, leaving 9 bases not matched to a gene. This CDR3 region has 14 residues. A sort by CD45RO/CCR7/CD25/CD127/CD95/CD27 yielded CD4+ naive, central memory, regulatory and stem cell-like memory cells. Comments on this clone: The antigen remains undetermined.

Investigators reverse transcribed all isolated RNA, so they sequenced expressed TCRB transcripts. The method was immunoSEQ multiplex PCR; TCRdb's version includes in-frame clones alone and lacks a portion of them. This sample has about 260,000 clones, with roughly 20% found just once. The rearrangement links TRBV5-1 to TRBJ2-7, with TRBD1 matching over 8 bases. This clonotype was obtained from a woman between 40 and 55 years old with type 1 diabetes. Sequencing was performed on naive CD4+ T cells from blood. This chain's CDR3 is CASSLRTGSPEQYF. CDR3 coding DNA: TGCGCCAGCAGCCTAAGGACAGGGTCCCCCGAGCAGTACTTC.